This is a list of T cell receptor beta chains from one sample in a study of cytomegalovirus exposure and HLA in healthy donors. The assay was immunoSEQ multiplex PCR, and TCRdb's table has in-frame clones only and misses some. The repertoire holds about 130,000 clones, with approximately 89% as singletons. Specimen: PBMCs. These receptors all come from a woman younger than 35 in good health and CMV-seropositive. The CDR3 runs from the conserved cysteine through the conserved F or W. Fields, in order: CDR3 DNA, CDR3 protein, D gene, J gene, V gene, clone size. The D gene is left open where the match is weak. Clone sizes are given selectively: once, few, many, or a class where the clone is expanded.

CDR3nt: TGTGCCAGCAGTTTATCAGGACAGGGGGCTGGCTACACCTTC
CDR3aa: CASSLSGQGAGYTF
d_gene: TRBD1
j_gene: TRBJ1-2
v_gene: TRBV28
abundance: .

CDR3nt: TGTGCCAGCAGCTTAGGCGAGGGGGCGTGGACCTTC
CDR3aa: CASSLGEGAWTF
d_gene: TRBD1
j_gene: TRBJ1-2
v_gene: TRBV7-8
abundance: once

CDR3nt: TGTGCCAGCAGTGAGGCTGGGGGTGGGAGGACTAGCACAGATACGCAGTATTTT
CDR3aa: CASSEAGGGRTSTDTQYF
d_gene: .
j_gene: TRBJ2-3
v_gene: TRBV6-1
abundance: .

CDR3nt: TGTGCCAGCAGCTTATTGGCAGGGGGCGTCACCGGGGAGCTGTTTTTT
CDR3aa: CASSLLAGGVTGELFF
d_gene: TRBD1
j_gene: TRBJ2-2
v_gene: TRBV5-4
abundance: once

CDR3nt: TGTGCCACCAGCAGAGAGTTAGTGGTCACCGGGGAGCTGTTTTTT
CDR3aa: CATSRELVVTGELFF
d_gene: .
j_gene: TRBJ2-2
v_gene: TRBV15
abundance: .

CDR3nt: TGTGCCATCAGTGCGGTGAACACTGAAGCTTTCTTT
CDR3aa: CAISAVNTEAFF
d_gene: .
j_gene: TRBJ1-1
v_gene: TRBV10-3
abundance: .

CDR3nt: TGTGCCAGCAGTGAGTCCCTAAACACTGAAGCTTTCTTT
CDR3aa: CASSESLNTEAFF
d_gene: .
j_gene: TRBJ1-1
v_gene: TRBV6-1
abundance: .

CDR3nt: TGTGCCAGCAGCGAGAAAGACAGGCTTTCACCCCTCCACTTT
CDR3aa: CASSEKDRLSPLHF
d_gene: .
j_gene: TRBJ1-6
v_gene: TRBV2
abundance: .

CDR3nt: TGTGCCAGTAGTATAGAGGTGACAGGGGATGAAAAACTGTTTTTT
CDR3aa: CASSIEVTGDEKLFF
d_gene: TRBD1
j_gene: TRBJ1-4
v_gene: TRBV19
abundance: .

CDR3nt: TGTGCCAGCAGCCCCGGCGGCTCCGCTTACGAGCAGTACTTC
CDR3aa: CASSPGGSAYEQYF
d_gene: .
j_gene: TRBJ2-7
v_gene: TRBV5-4
abundance: .

CDR3nt: TGTGCCAGCAGTCGGCAGGGAACTAACTACGAGCAGTACTTC
CDR3aa: CASSRQGTNYEQYF
d_gene: .
j_gene: TRBJ2-7
v_gene: TRBV6-5
abundance: .

CDR3nt: TGTGCCAGCAGCTTAGCCTCAGGGGGATCCTACGAGCAGTACTTC
CDR3aa: CASSLASGGSYEQYF
d_gene: TRBD1
j_gene: TRBJ2-7
v_gene: TRBV11-2
abundance: .

CDR3nt: TGTGCCAGCAGCCAATGGGGGCTTGGGGAAAAACTGTTTTTT
CDR3aa: CASSQWGLGEKLFF
d_gene: .
j_gene: TRBJ1-4
v_gene: TRBV14
abundance: .

CDR3nt: TGTGCCAGCAGCTTAGGAGGGTTAGGCACATATGCAACTAATGAAAAACTGTTTTTT
CDR3aa: CASSLGGLGTYATNEKLFF
d_gene: .
j_gene: TRBJ1-4
v_gene: TRBV7-2
abundance: .

CDR3nt: TGTGCCAGCTCAAGCGGGGGGACAGCCTCCTACGAGCAGTACTTC
CDR3aa: CASSSGGTASYEQYF
d_gene: TRBD2
j_gene: TRBJ2-7
v_gene: TRBV18
abundance: .

CDR3nt: TGCGCCAGCAGCGCGGAAGTTTCCGGGGTGAGGGCCTACGAGCAGTACTTC
CDR3aa: CASSAEVSGVRAYEQYF
d_gene: .
j_gene: TRBJ2-7
v_gene: TRBV4-3
abundance: .

CDR3nt: TGTGCCAGCAGTTTCCAGGGGGCGCGGATGAACACTGAAGCTTTCTTT
CDR3aa: CASSFQGARMNTEAFF
d_gene: TRBD1
j_gene: TRBJ1-1
v_gene: TRBV27
abundance: .

CDR3nt: TGTGCCAGCACCTGCCGGGACAGGGGTTTTATCTGGAGGTACATTGAAGCTTTCTTT
CDR3aa: CASTCRDRGFIWRYIEAFF
d_gene: TRBD1
j_gene: TRBJ1-1
v_gene: TRBV7-4
abundance: .

CDR3nt: TGTGCCTGGGGCGGGGGGCAAGAGACCCAGTACTTC
CDR3aa: CAWGGGQETQYF
d_gene: TRBD2
j_gene: TRBJ2-5
v_gene: TRBV30
abundance: .

CDR3nt: TGTGCCAGCAGTTTATCGGGGAGCAGTCGCACTGAAGCTTTCTTT
CDR3aa: CASSLSGSSRTEAFF
d_gene: .
j_gene: TRBJ1-1
v_gene: TRBV27
abundance: once

CDR3nt: TGTGCCAGCAGCGTTGGACAGGGGGCCGGTAATGAAAAACTGTTTTTT
CDR3aa: CASSVGQGAGNEKLFF
d_gene: TRBD1
j_gene: TRBJ1-4
v_gene: TRBV7-9
abundance: once

CDR3nt: TGTGCCAGCAGCCTAGGACAGGGGGGTCAGCCCCAGCATTTT
CDR3aa: CASSLGQGGQPQHF
d_gene: TRBD1
j_gene: TRBJ1-5
v_gene: TRBV5-5
abundance: .

CDR3nt: TGTGCCAGCAGCCCAGTGGGGCCAGGGGATCAGCCCCAGCATTTT
CDR3aa: CASSPVGPGDQPQHF
d_gene: .
j_gene: TRBJ1-5
v_gene: TRBV11-2
abundance: .

CDR3nt: TGTGCCAGCAGCTTCTCAGGGGTCGAGCAGTACTTC
CDR3aa: CASSFSGVEQYF
d_gene: .
j_gene: TRBJ2-7
v_gene: TRBV5-8
abundance: .

CDR3nt: TGTGCCAGCAGCTTGCGGGGGGGCCACAATGAGCAGTTCTTC
CDR3aa: CASSLRGGHNEQFF
d_gene: TRBD2
j_gene: TRBJ2-1
v_gene: TRBV7-9
abundance: .

CDR3nt: TGTGCCAGCAGCTTACTAGCGGGGGGGCCGGGCACAGATACGCAGTATTTT
CDR3aa: CASSLLAGGPGTDTQYF
d_gene: TRBD2
j_gene: TRBJ2-3
v_gene: TRBV7-6
abundance: .

CDR3nt: TGTGCCAGCAGCTTAGTTGGCAGGGGGTCACCCCTCCACTTT
CDR3aa: CASSLVGRGSPLHF
d_gene: TRBD1
j_gene: TRBJ1-6
v_gene: TRBV7-9
abundance: .

CDR3nt: TGCGCCAGCAGCTTGGCCCCCGTCGGGACTAATGAAAAACTGTTTTTT
CDR3aa: CASSLAPVGTNEKLFF
d_gene: .
j_gene: TRBJ1-4
v_gene: TRBV5-1
abundance: few

CDR3nt: TGTGCTAGTGGTTTTGGCAAAGGGACTGGAGAAGACACCGGGGAGCTGTTTTTT
CDR3aa: CASGFGKGTGEDTGELFF
d_gene: .
j_gene: TRBJ2-2
v_gene: TRBV12-5
abundance: .

CDR3nt: TGTGCCAGCAGTTTAGAAGGGCGGGGTCGCCGTGAGCGGCAGTACTTC
CDR3aa: CASSLEGRGRRERQYF
d_gene: .
j_gene: TRBJ2-7
v_gene: TRBV28
abundance: .

CDR3nt: TGTGCCAGCAGTTTATCTCGGGAAGCTTTCTTT
CDR3aa: CASSLSREAFF
d_gene: .
j_gene: TRBJ1-1
v_gene: TRBV28
abundance: .

CDR3nt: TGTGCCAGCAGTTCAAATAGCGGGGGACCCTACGAGCAGTACTTC
CDR3aa: CASSSNSGGPYEQYF
d_gene: TRBD2
j_gene: TRBJ2-7
v_gene: TRBV28
abundance: .

CDR3nt: TGTGCCAGCAGCCCCAGCGGGGGGTCGCAAGAGACCCAGTACTTC
CDR3aa: CASSPSGGSQETQYF
d_gene: TRBD2
j_gene: TRBJ2-5
v_gene: TRBV7-3
abundance: .

CDR3nt: TGTGCCAGCAGCTCGGGCAGGTGGCGGGATAACTATGGCTACACCTTC
CDR3aa: CASSSGRWRDNYGYTF
d_gene: .
j_gene: TRBJ1-2
v_gene: TRBV7-9
abundance: .

CDR3nt: TGTGCCATCAGGACGGGGGGGAACACTGAAGCTTTCTTT
CDR3aa: CAIRTGGNTEAFF
d_gene: .
j_gene: TRBJ1-1
v_gene: TRBV10-3
abundance: .

CDR3nt: TGTGCCAGCAGCTTCACAGGGGACTCTGAAGCTTTCTTT
CDR3aa: CASSFTGDSEAFF
d_gene: TRBD1
j_gene: TRBJ1-1
v_gene: TRBV7-6
abundance: .

CDR3nt: TGTGCCAGCAGCTTAACAACCACAGGGGGCCGAGGCTACACCTTC
CDR3aa: CASSLTTTGGRGYTF
d_gene: TRBD1
j_gene: TRBJ1-2
v_gene: TRBV11-2
abundance: .

CDR3nt: TGTGCCAGCAGCCAGGGGACGCATTACAATGAGCAGTTCTTC
CDR3aa: CASSQGTHYNEQFF
d_gene: .
j_gene: TRBJ2-1
v_gene: TRBV7-3
abundance: .

CDR3nt: TGTGCCATCAGTGGGACTAGCGGGGGGAAAGAGACCCAGTACTTC
CDR3aa: CAISGTSGGKETQYF
d_gene: TRBD2
j_gene: TRBJ2-5
v_gene: TRBV10-3
abundance: .

CDR3nt: TGCGCCAGCAGCCTATTGGCCGGACAAATAGCCAAAAACATTCAGTACTTC
CDR3aa: CASSLLAGQIAKNIQYF
d_gene: .
j_gene: TRBJ2-4
v_gene: TRBV10-1
abundance: .

CDR3nt: TGTGCCAGCTCACCACTCGGATGGACAGATGAAGCTTTCTTT
CDR3aa: CASSPLGWTDEAFF
d_gene: .
j_gene: TRBJ1-1
v_gene: TRBV18
abundance: .

CDR3nt: TGTGCCAGCAGCGTAGAGGGACAGGGGGACGAGCAGTACTTC
CDR3aa: CASSVEGQGDEQYF
d_gene: TRBD1
j_gene: TRBJ2-7
v_gene: TRBV9
abundance: .

CDR3nt: TGTGCCAGCAGCTTAGAGGGGACTAGCGGGGGGACAGATACGCAGTATTTT
CDR3aa: CASSLEGTSGGTDTQYF
d_gene: TRBD2
j_gene: TRBJ2-3
v_gene: TRBV11-2
abundance: .

CDR3nt: TGTGCCAGCAGCCAAGAAGATGCGGGTATCAATCAGCCCCAGCATTTT
CDR3aa: CASSQEDAGINQPQHF
d_gene: .
j_gene: TRBJ1-5
v_gene: TRBV4-2
abundance: .

CDR3nt: TGTGCCAGCAGCCAAGATTTTCGGCGGCTTGAGGAAGGCTACACCTTC
CDR3aa: CASSQDFRRLEEGYTF
d_gene: .
j_gene: TRBJ1-2
v_gene: TRBV4-2
abundance: .

CDR3nt: TGTGCCAGTAGTATAGCGAACAGGGACTATGGCTACACCTTC
CDR3aa: CASSIANRDYGYTF
d_gene: .
j_gene: TRBJ1-2
v_gene: TRBV19
abundance: .